Below, 25 T cell receptor beta chains from the same sample are listed, as sequenced in a study of blood T cell repertoires in COVID-19. Using immunoSEQ multiplex PCR, the repertoire was profiled, and TCRdb retains in-frame clones only, with some absent. Among about 83,000 clones, over 85% were seen once, and the ten largest hold approximately 15%. Material for sequencing was peripheral blood. These receptors were collected from a woman older than 75 with active or convalescent COVID-19.

The J gene is TRBJ2-1, the V gene TRBV18, with 8 positions matching TRBD1. Germline V gives CDR1 KGHSH, CDR2 LQKENI. The CDR3 is made up of 15 amino acids. J was trimmed by 2 bases and V by 3 bases; bases with no gene match: 3. As DNA, the CDR3 is TGTGCCAGCTCACCGGCGACAGGGGCCTACAATGAGCAGTTCTTC. Its translation is CASSPATGAYNEQFF.

This clone was observed once. V gene TRBV29-1 combines with J gene TRBJ1-1, with 8 bases aligning to TRBD1. Unmatched junction bases numbered 9, after V lost 5 bases and J lost 4 bases. CDR1 and CDR2 (germline): SQVTM, ANQGSEA. CDR3 size: 14 residues. As DNA, the CDR3 is TGCAGCGTTCGCCCCAGGGGGCCCGTCACTGAAGCTTTCTTT. Its protein product is CSVRPRGPVTEAFF.

The chain carries TRBV7-2 and TRBJ2-5, with TRBD1 matching 7 bases. Unmatched junction bases numbered 9, after V lost 4 bases and J lost 4 bases. The CDR3 extends over 15 amino acids. Per the germline V gene, CDR1 is SGHTA and CDR2 is FQGNSA. CDR3 in DNA: TGTGCCAGCAGCTCCGCAGGACAGGTGACAGAGACCCAGTACTTC. This encodes CASSSAGQVTETQYF.

This clone appeared a single time. The chain combines TRBV4-2 with TRBJ2-1; 8 bases line up with TRBD1. This CDR3 is 15 amino acids long. Germline assignment: CDR1 LGHNA and CDR2 YNFKEQ. V lost 2 bases to trimming and J lost 9 bases; unmatched junction nucleotides: 9. The CDR3: CASSQLGQGQAEQFF. The CDR3 coding sequence is TGTGCCAGCAGCCAACTTGGACAGGGCCAGGCTGAGCAGTTCTTC.

The chain links TRBV3-1 (or the pseudogene TRBV3-2) to TRBJ2-3; 8 bases line up with TRBD2. The CDR3 runs to 15 residues. Germline V lookup: CDR1 LGHDT, CDR2 YNNKEL (reference sequence). Losses at the gene ends were 4 bases for V and 1 base for J; bases not matched to a gene: 4. CDR3 bases: TGTGCCAGCAGCCCGGGGGGGCGTCGCACAGATACGCAGTATTTT. This gives the protein CASSPGGRRTDTQYF.

The V and J genes are TRBV7-2 and TRBJ1-1, with unresolved D. The CDR3 has 13 residues. CDR1 and CDR2 (germline): SGHTA, FQGNSA. Trimming stripped 5 bases from V and 1 base from J, with 8 bases between. The CDR3 coding sequence is TGTGCCAGCAGCATTACTTGGAACACTGAAGCTTTCTTT. Its translation: CASSITWNTEAFF.

The chain links TRBV6-6 to TRBJ1-5; perhaps TRBD1 as D (6 bases). Per germline, CDR1 MNHNY and CDR2 SVGAGI (reference sequence). The CDR3 covers 16 residues. V was clipped by 2 bases and J by 0 bases, with 11 bases between them. The CDR3 sequence is CASSYGGPYSNQPQHF. In nucleotides, the CDR3 is TGTGCCAGCAGTTACGGGGGCCCCTATAGCAATCAGCCCCAGCATTTT.

V is TRBV6-1 and J is TRBJ1-1, with 10 bases aligning to TRBD1. Germline loops: CDR1 MNHNS, CDR2 SASEGT. V was clipped by 5 bases and J by 1 base; unmatched bases: 1. The CDR3 covers 14 residues. The CDR3 DNA reads TGTGCCAGCAGTTGGACAGGGGGGAACACTGAAGCTTTCTTT. This translates into CASSWTGGNTEAFF.

This clone was seen just once. This chain links TRBV28 with TRBJ1-2; TRBD1 matches at 9 bases. The CDR3 extends over 14 amino acids. Germline V gene sequence: CDR1 MDHEN, CDR2 SYDVKM. V lost 5 bases and J lost 3; bases outside the gene matches: 4. The CDR3 spells CASSRRDRDYGYTF. CDR3 DNA: TGTGCCAGCAGTCGACGGGACAGGGACTATGGCTACACCTTC.

V usage is TRBV9 and J usage is TRBJ2-5; 8 bases fit TRBD2. This CDR3 is 15 amino acids long. The junction had 10 bases not matched to a gene; V was cut back by 4 bases and J by 5 bases. CDR1 and CDR2 from the germline V gene are SGDLS and YYNGEE. The DNA of the CDR3 is TGTGCCAGCAGCTCAGAAGGGACTAGGGGGGAGACCCAGTACTTC. It translates to CASSSEGTRGETQYF.

This chain joins TRBV12-3 or TRBV12-4 and TRBJ1-1; D unclear. V dropped 6 bases and J dropped 12 bases, with 8 bases sitting between them. The CDR3 runs to 9 residues. The CDR3 nucleotides read TGTGCCAGCAGCCCTCCCCCTTTCTTT. Amino acids: CASSPPPFF.

The chain joins TRBV7-2 to TRBJ2-1; TRBD1 might be the D (5 bases). This CDR3 contains 16 residues. From germline, CDR1 is SGHTA and CDR2 FQGNSA. V lost 0 bases and J 6 bases, leaving 15 bases between the germline ends. The CDR3: CASSLAFELGANEQFF. The CDR3 region has the DNA TGTGCCAGCAGCTTAGCCTTTGAACTTGGGGCCAATGAGCAGTTCTTC.

This chain joins TRBV2 and TRBJ2-1; 7 bases fit TRBD2. Unmatched junction bases numbered 5, after V lost 8 bases and J lost 4 bases. The V gene's germline CDR1 is SNHLY and CDR2 FYNNEI. CDR3 length equals 13 residues. CDR3 sequence reads: CASPGEGYNEQFF. The CDR3 nucleotides read TGTGCCAGCCCTGGGGAGGGGTACAATGAGCAGTTCTTC.

The rearrangement uses TRBV30 and TRBJ1-1; weak D call: TRBD1 (6 bases). The germline V gene has CDR1 GTSNPN and CDR2 SVGIG (reference sequence). V was cut by 2 bases and J by 2 bases, with 12 bases left in between. This CDR3 contains 14 residues. The CDR3 here is CAWSKGGLNTEAFF. The CDR3 region has the DNA TGTGCCTGGAGTAAGGGGGGGCTAAACACTGAAGCTTTCTTT.

The chain links TRBV6-6 to TRBJ1-5, with TRBD1 matching over 7 bases. The ends lost 7 bases at V and 2 bases at J; junction bases unmatched: 5. This CDR3 contains 14 residues. The germline V gene has CDR1 MNHNY and CDR2 SVGAGI (reference sequence). The CDR3, as DNA: TGTGCCAGCACCGGCACAGGGGGCAATCAGCCCCAGCATTTT. This encodes CASTGTGGNQPQHF.

The chain couples TRBV6-4 to TRBJ2-2; 9 positions agree with TRBD1. The CDR3 contains 14 residues. V lost 6 bases to trimming and J lost 6 bases; unmatched junction nucleotides: 5. In germline, CDR1 is MRHNA, CDR2 SNTAGT. DNA for the CDR3: TGTGCCAGCAGAGGACAGGGGCCAGCCGGGGAGCTGTTTTTT. Translated, it gives CASRGQGPAGELFF.

The rearrangement uses TRBV9 and TRBJ2-7, with D possibly matching TRBD2 (5 bases). Trimming cost V 0 bases and J 1 base, with 8 bases left between them. This CDR3 region has 14 residues. CDR1 and CDR2 from the germline V gene are SGDLS and YYNGEE. As DNA, the CDR3 is TGTGCCAGCAGCGTAGGGACTCTGTCCTACGAGCAGTACTTC. Residues: CASSVGTLSYEQYF.

The chain links TRBV5-4 to TRBJ1-4; TRBD1 aligns across 11 bases. J lost 0 bases, V lost 4 bases, and 5 bases had no gene match. The CDR3 contains 17 residues. CDR1 SGHNT and CDR2 YYREEE come from the germline V gene (reference sequence). CDR3 coding DNA: TGTGCCAGCAGCCCCGGACAGGGGGCATCAACTAATGAAAAACTGTTTTTT. Protein product: CASSPGQGASTNEKLFF.

This clone appeared a single time. The V and J genes are TRBV19 and TRBJ2-1, with unresolved D. CDR3 size: 15 residues. In germline, CDR1 is LNHDA, CDR2 SQIVND (reference sequence). Between the trimmed V and J ends, which lost 1 base and 5 bases, there was a span of 12 bases. The CDR3 nucleotides read TGTGCCAGTAGTATAGTTTTCAGCGTCAACAATGAGCAGTTCTTC. This encodes CASSIVFSVNNEQFF. The whole variable domain, remainder taken from reference TRBV19 and TRBJ2-1, is DGGITQSPKYLFRKEGQNVTLSCEQNLNHDAMYWYRQDPGQGLRLIYYSQIVNDFQKGDIAEGYSVSREKKESFPLTVTSAQKNPTAFYLCASSIVFSVNNEQFFGPGTRLTVL.

The rearrangement uses TRBV5-1 and TRBJ1-3; a weak D match, TRBD1 (5 bases). Germline CDR1 is SGHRS and CDR2 is YFSETQ. The V gene lost 3 bases and the J gene lost 0 bases, with 16 bases spanning the gap. CDR3 size: 17 residues. CDR3 sequence reads: CASSSYRDSTSGNTIYF. The CDR3 DNA follows: TGCGCCAGCAGCTCATACCGGGACTCCACCTCTGGAAACACCATATATTTT.

The V gene is TRBV19, the J gene TRBJ1-5; a weak D match, TRBD1 (6 bases). The length of the CDR3 is 14 residues. Trimming shortened V by 5 bases and J by 0 bases, and 8 bases separated the two germline ends. Germline CDR1 is LNHDA and CDR2 is SQIVND (reference sequence). CDR3 loop: CASSHRDSNQPQHF. CDR3 nucleotides: TGTGCCAGTAGTCACAGGGATAGCAATCAGCCCCAGCATTTT.

This clone appeared a few times. The rearrangement joins TRBV28 to TRBJ1-1; the match to TRBD1 covers 7 bases. The V gene end was trimmed by 5 bases and the J gene end by 3 bases; junction bases not matched to a gene: 3. CDR1 MDHEN and CDR2 SYDVKM come from the germline V gene. This CDR3 contains 13 residues. Here the CDR3 DNA reads TGTGCCAGCAGTAACAGGGGCGACACTGAAGCTTTCTTT. Amino acids: CASSNRGDTEAFF. The full variable domain, with the rest looked up from reference TRBV28 and TRBJ1-1, is DVKVTQSSRYLVKRTGEKVFLECVQDMDHENMFWYRQDPGLGLRLIYFSYDVKMKEKGDIPEGYSVSREKKERFSLILESASTNQTSMYLCASSNRGDTEAFFGQGTRLTVV.

This clone was observed once. This rearrangement joins TRBV9 to TRBJ2-2; D unresolved. Germline CDR1 and CDR2: SGDLS and YYNGEE. The CDR3 runs to 15 residues. The V end lost 3 bases, the J end lost 0 bases, and 9 bases lay between the germline ends. CDR3 coding DNA: TGTGCCAGCAGCGCCCGGTGGTCGAACACCGGGGAGCTGTTTTTT. The encoded protein is CASSARWSNTGELFF.

The chain links TRBV6-2 or TRBV6-3 to TRBJ2-3; 10 bases are a match to TRBD2. CDR3 size: 15 residues. Per germline, CDR1 MNHEY and CDR2 SVGEGT. V was pared by 4 bases and J by 1 base, with 2 bases of the junction left unmatched. This CDR3 reads CASSSTSGGTDTQYF. The CDR3 DNA sequence: TGTGCCAGCAGTTCTACTAGCGGGGGCACAGATACGCAGTATTTT.

This chain joins TRBV19 and TRBJ2-7; 11 nucleotides align to TRBD1. Germline V gene sequence: CDR1 LNHDA, CDR2 SQIVND (reference sequence). The CDR3 runs 14 residues. J lost 2 bases, V lost 8 bases, and 5 bases had no gene match. The CDR3 reads CASSPGQGAYEQYF. The CDR3 bases are TGTGCCAGTTCGCCGGGACAGGGGGCCTACGAGCAGTACTTC.